This TCR beta chain emerged from a study of blood T cells in healthy people across ages. Study results and limitations: A strong correlation was found between TCR beta diversity and the percentage of naive T cells.

Of note for this clonotype: The antigen is undetermined. This may arise from a read error, as a much more abundant clone is one base away.

Combining a sample-barcoded 5' primer with a J-beta primer mix, a second PCR ran for roughly 7 to 11 cycles. The template-switch adaptor was a 5' adaptor with 12 random nucleotides. It tagged each cDNA molecule. Using its own MiXCR run on the 5' RACE reads, TCRdb lists one record per CDR3 protein. The sample has approximately 1.5 million distinct CDR3 sequences, roughly 32% seen once; the top ten hold around 11%. The germline V gene encodes CDR1 MGHRA and CDR2 YSYEKL. The CDR3 runs to 16 residues. The rearrangement uses TRBV4-1 and TRBJ2-3; 7 bases fit TRBD2. Sequences were obtained from blood. The source of this sequence is a woman aged 25 to 39 in good health. For the CDR3, the DNA is TGCGTCAGCAGCCAAGAGTCGGGACTAAGCACAGATACGCAGTATTTT. Protein product: CVSSQESGLSTDTQYF.